This TCR beta chain emerged from a study of T cell repertoires in cytomegalovirus infection. Study background: It was recently identified HLA-C-restricted and well-studied HLA-B-restricted CMV epitopes that the study used.

A remark on this clonotype: The antigen remains undetermined.

CDR1 is SGHNT and CDR2 is YYREEE in the germline V gene (reference sequence). V lost 2 bases and J lost 0; bases outside the gene matches: 4. This CDR3 region has 15 residues. MiXCR, run by TCRdb on the reads, gives a single entry per CDR3 protein. Of 640,000 or so distinct CDR3 sequences in the sample, around a third were seen once. This specimen consisted of cultured PBMCs, obtained from culture after CMV antigen stimulation. This TCR came from a human donor in good health (CMV status not recorded). Some clones in this sample may be carry-over from other donors' samples. This chain links TRBV5-4 with TRBJ2-5; 7 bases fit TRBD1. The CDR3: CASSFRQGHQETQYF. The CDR3 bases are TGTGCCAGCAGCTTTAGACAGGGACACCAAGAGACCCAGTACTTC.